The present T cell receptor (beta chain) was sequenced within a study of human T cells and chemical hapten exposure. Looking at the study overall: Sensitization was performed using 2% DPC on a 2 cm by 2 cm upper inner arm skin site. Throughout the approximately 26-week study, diphenylcyclopropenone was applied weekly to the patients' scalps. Alopecia areata, totalis or universalis affected patients, mainly female.

This sample's time point: patch test 2, 6 weeks after DPC sensitization. Treatment defined: therapeutic diphenylcyclopropenone sensitization with weekly scalp DPC. This clonotype was counted many times. The CDR3 sequence is 13 residues long. V was trimmed by 4 bases and J by 6 bases, leaving 9 bases between them. Unique molecular identifiers were affixed to discrete cDNA molecules within the library. TCRdb redid the calling of the RACE reads with MiXCR, one entry per CDR3 protein. The repertoire holds more than 80,000 distinct CDR3 sequences, with about 9.4% as singletons. V is TRBV12-3 or TRBV12-4 and J is TRBJ2-2, with no clear D. The source of this sequence is a woman aged 50 to 60 with alopecia areata. Some clones in this sample may be carry-over from other donors' samples. The sequenced sample was whole blood, obtained in connection with sensitization to the hapten diphenylcyclopropenone (DPC). CDR3 protein: CASSSPRAGELFF. The CDR3 DNA is TGTGCCAGCAGTTCCCCGCGAGCCGGGGAGCTGTTTTTT.